One and the same sample provided the 16 T cell receptor beta chains below, sequenced in a study of human T cells and chemical hapten exposure. Time point: patch test 2, 6 weeks after DPC sensitization. Specified treatment: therapeutic diphenylcyclopropenone sensitization with weekly scalp DPC. TCRdb reprocessed the RACE reads with MiXCR, giving one entry per CDR3 protein. The table shows about 350,000 distinct CDR3 sequences, with just under 6.5% occurring only once. The source was whole blood, collected in connection with sensitization to the hapten diphenylcyclopropenone (DPC). The receptors originated from a woman aged 18-29 years with alopecia areata. Some clones in this sample may be carry-over from other donors' samples.

This clonotype is a singleton in its sample. A much larger clone lies a single base off, so this may be a read error. The CDR3 protein is CASSGPGGRIEAFF. The DNA of the CDR3 is TGTGCCAGCAGTGGACCAGGGGGTAGGATTGAAGCTTTCTTT. The chain recombines TRBV7-9 with TRBJ1-1; 7 nucleotides agree with TRBD1. The CDR3 length is 14 residues. Looked up from germline, CDR1 is SEHNR and CDR2 is FQNEAQ (reference sequence). After removal of 6 bases from V and 7 bases from J, the junction contained 11 bases not matched to a gene.

V gene TRBV4-3 combines with J gene TRBJ2-5; 8 nucleotides match TRBD2. The ends lost 1 base at V and 5 bases at J; junction bases unmatched: 9. CDR3 length: 16 residues. Germline V gene lookup returns CDR1 LGHNA and CDR2 YSLEER. CDR3 protein: CASSQGLSGGPETQYF. The CDR3 nucleotides are TGCGCCAGCAGCCAAGGGTTAAGCGGGGGACCGGAGACCCAGTACTTC.

This clonotype was observed many times. The chain couples TRBV6-5 to TRBJ1-3; 7 nucleotides line up with TRBD1. This CDR3 contains 14 residues. V shed 4 bases, J shed 4 bases, and the junction held 4 bases outside the gene matches. Germline CDR1 reads MNHEY; CDR2 reads SVGAGI. CDR3 sequence (DNA): TGTGCCAGCAGTTCGGGGACAGTCGGAAACACCATATATTTT. Protein product: CASSSGTVGNTIYF.

This clonotype has just a few counts. V is TRBV12-3 or TRBV12-4 and J is TRBJ1-5; no clear D gene. The CDR3 has 13 amino acids. Trimming removed 2 bases at V and 3 bases at J, with 5 bases between. CDR3 bases: TGTGCCAGCAGTTTACAGAACAATCAGCCCCAGCATTTT. It encodes CASSLQNNQPQHF.

J is TRBJ2-7 and V is TRBV4-3, with D maybe TRBD1 (6 bases). This CDR3 is 16 amino acids long. Trimming took 1 base from V and 0 from J, leaving 13 bases between them. The germline gives CDR1 LGHNA, CDR2 YSLEER. The CDR3 DNA is TGCGCCAGCAGCCAAGTGTACAGGGCGAGCTCCTACGAGCAGTACTTC. Translating it yields CASSQVYRASSYEQYF.

This clonotype appeared many times. The rearrangement uses TRBV5-1 and TRBJ1-1; TRBD1 matches at 8 bases. The CDR3 runs 17 residues. Per the germline V gene, CDR1 is SGHRS and CDR2 is YFSETQ. V lost 0 bases to trimming and J lost 1 base; unmatched junction nucleotides: 8. Here the CDR3 DNA reads TGCGCCAGCAGCTTGGTGTCCCCGGGACAGGCGAACACTGAAGCTTTCTTT. It encodes CASSLVSPGQANTEAFF.

This clonotype has a count of ten or more. The V call is TRBV28, the J call TRBJ1-5; no clear D gene. The CDR3 runs to 13 residues. V lost 5 bases and J 3 bases, leaving 8 bases between the germline ends. Germline assignment: CDR1 MDHEN and CDR2 SYDVKM. CDR3 DNA: TGTGCCAGCAGTCCTCGACTCAATCAGCCCCAGCATTTT. Amino acid sequence: CASSPRLNQPQHF.

The chain employs TRBV29-1 and TRBJ1-2; a possible D gene is TRBD1 (6 bases). The CDR3 loop spans 16 amino acids. The germline CDR1 and CDR2 sequences are SQVTM and ANQGSEA. V was pared by 4 bases and J by 4 bases, with 22 bases between. The CDR3 nucleotides are TGCAGCGTTGGAAGCGGGGGGCCAGGGTTTTTCTATGGCTACACCTTC. Amino acid sequence: CSVGSGGPGFFYGYTF.

This clonotype occurred a few times. The J gene is TRBJ2-7, the V gene TRBV3-1; perhaps TRBD1 as D (6 bases). The germline CDR1 and CDR2 sequences are LGHDT and YNNKEL (reference sequence). V lost 7 bases to trimming and J lost 3 bases, with 13 bases between them. CDR3 size: 13 residues. CDR3 loop: CASTPKGHYEQYF. The CDR3 DNA sequence: TGTGCCAGCACCCCAAAGGGACACTACGAGCAGTACTTC.

There are many counts of this clonotype. V usage is TRBV5-5 and J usage is TRBJ2-3; 16 bases are shared with TRBD2. Germline V gene lookup returns CDR1 SGHKS and CDR2 YYEKEE (reference sequence). The V gene end was trimmed by 4 bases and the J gene end by 4 bases; junction bases not matched to a gene: 3. The length of the CDR3 is 16 residues. CDR3 sequence (DNA): TGTGCCAGCAGCCGCGGGACTAGCGGGGGGGCAGATACGCAGTATTTT. Translated, it gives CASSRGTSGGADTQYF.

This clonotype showed up just a few times. The rearrangement uses TRBV7-2 and TRBJ2-3; maybe TRBD2 (6 bases). Germline V gene sequence: CDR1 SGHTA, CDR2 FQGNSA. The CDR3 totals 16 residues. Trimming pared 5 bases from V and 1 base from J, leaving 16 bases between. This CDR3 reads CASSQNPRGGTDTQYF. The DNA of the CDR3 is TGTGCCAGCAGCCAGAACCCCCGCGGGGGCACAGATACGCAGTATTTT.

The chain is built from TRBV28 and TRBJ2-1; 9 nucleotides agree with TRBD2. The CDR3 has 17 amino acids. V gave up 8 bases and J gave up 6 bases; unmatched junction bases: 17. The germline V gene encodes CDR1 MDHEN and CDR2 SYDVKM. CDR3 in DNA: TGTGCCAGCGCCCGAATCGGGGTAGCGGGGGCCGGCAATGAGCAGTTCTTC. Protein: CASARIGVAGAGNEQFF.

This clonotype showed up just a few times. The chain couples TRBV4-2 to TRBJ1-5; no clear D gene. Trimming removed 0 bases at V and 7 bases at J, with 13 bases between. The CDR3 runs 15 residues. Germline V lookup: CDR1 LGHNA, CDR2 YNFKEQ. The CDR3 DNA sequence: TGTGCCAGCAGCCAAGACGTGGGGAATGGGCAGCCCCAGCATTTT. Translating gives CASSQDVGNGQPQHF.

This clonotype came up many times. The gene calls are TRBV4-1 and TRBJ1-5; TRBD1 aligns across 7 bases. The CDR3 loop spans 16 amino acids. Germline-derived CDR1 and CDR2 are MGHRA and YSYEKL. Germline trimming cut 6 bases from V and 4 bases from J; bases unmatched to any gene: 12. The CDR3 DNA is TGCGCCAGCAGTGGGGAAACCGGGACAGATAATCAGCCCCAGCATTTT. It codes for CASSGETGTDNQPQHF.

This clonotype appeared a few times. The chain has TRBV12-5 and TRBJ2-7; D ambiguous. The ends were cut back, 5 bases at V and 4 bases at J, with 15 bases in the middle. CDR3 length equals 14 residues. The germline V gene has CDR1 LGHNT and CDR2 FRNRAP. CDR3 bases: TGTGCTAGTGGTCCCCGTCTAGATAGTTACGAGCAGTACTTC. Protein product: CASGPRLDSYEQYF.

CDR3 in DNA: TGCAGTGCTAATCGGGGGGATTCTGGAAACACCATATATTTT. It specifies CSANRGDSGNTIYF. The chain links TRBV20-1 to TRBJ1-3; TRBD1 might be the D (5 bases). The length of the CDR3 is 14 residues. With 4 bases removed from V and 1 base from J, the gap between germline ends came to 11 bases. The germline V gene has CDR1 DFQATT and CDR2 SNEGSKA (reference sequence).